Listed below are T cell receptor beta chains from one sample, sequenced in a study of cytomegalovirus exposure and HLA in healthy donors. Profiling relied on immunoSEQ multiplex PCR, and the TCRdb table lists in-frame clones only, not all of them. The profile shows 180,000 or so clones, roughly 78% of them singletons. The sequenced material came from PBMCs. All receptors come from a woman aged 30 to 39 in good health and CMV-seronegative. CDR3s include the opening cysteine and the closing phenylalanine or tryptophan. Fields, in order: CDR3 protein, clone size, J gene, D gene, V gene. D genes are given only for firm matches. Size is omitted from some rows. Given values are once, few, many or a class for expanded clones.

cdr3_aa: CASSYPQGNYGYTF
clone_size: .
j_call: TRBJ1-2
d_call: .
v_call: TRBV11-2

cdr3_aa: CASSIAHPDRGFFYEQYF
clone_size: .
j_call: TRBJ2-7
d_call: TRBD1
v_call: TRBV19

cdr3_aa: CASSEAQVSNQPQHF
clone_size: .
j_call: TRBJ1-5
d_call: .
v_call: TRBV6-1

cdr3_aa: CASNRLGQGSGANVLTF
clone_size: .
j_call: TRBJ2-6
d_call: TRBD1
v_call: TRBV5-1

cdr3_aa: CASSQELGTSGGTGELFF
clone_size: .
j_call: TRBJ2-2
d_call: TRBD2
v_call: TRBV4-3

cdr3_aa: CASSLMAGSETQYF
clone_size: once
j_call: TRBJ2-5
d_call: .
v_call: TRBV7-3

cdr3_aa: CASSLLTGPYQETQYF
clone_size: .
j_call: TRBJ2-5
d_call: .
v_call: TRBV7-9

cdr3_aa: CAWVGPGGGSQTQYF
clone_size: .
j_call: TRBJ2-5
d_call: .
v_call: TRBV30

cdr3_aa: CASTHSGGDKVYEQYF
clone_size: .
j_call: TRBJ2-7
d_call: TRBD1
v_call: TRBV27

cdr3_aa: CASGPGVGAYEQYF
clone_size: .
j_call: TRBJ2-7
d_call: .
v_call: TRBV12-5

cdr3_aa: CASSHTYRDRGLDEQFF
clone_size: .
j_call: TRBJ2-1
d_call: TRBD1
v_call: TRBV23-1

cdr3_aa: CASSLFPPDRDIHGYTF
clone_size: .
j_call: TRBJ1-2
d_call: TRBD1
v_call: TRBV7-6

cdr3_aa: CASSLDGTGLTNEQFF
clone_size: few
j_call: TRBJ2-1
d_call: TRBD1
v_call: TRBV5-1

cdr3_aa: CASTSRAGPNTEAFF
clone_size: few
j_call: TRBJ1-1
d_call: .
v_call: TRBV7-2

cdr3_aa: CASTTQGALGDSPLHF
clone_size: .
j_call: TRBJ1-6
d_call: TRBD1
v_call: TRBV6-6

cdr3_aa: CASSPGIAGEQYF
clone_size: .
j_call: TRBJ2-7
d_call: .
v_call: TRBV18

cdr3_aa: CASSARDVPHGYTF
clone_size: .
j_call: TRBJ1-2
d_call: .
v_call: TRBV9

cdr3_aa: CASSEAWTSPGGETQYF
clone_size: .
j_call: TRBJ2-5
d_call: TRBD2
v_call: TRBV6-1

cdr3_aa: CASSPRQGAYEQYF
clone_size: .
j_call: TRBJ2-7
d_call: TRBD1
v_call: TRBV4-3

cdr3_aa: CASSLNSGDTQYF
clone_size: .
j_call: TRBJ2-3
d_call: .
v_call: TRBV7-9

cdr3_aa: CASSLVYARAGFPGNTIYF
clone_size: .
j_call: TRBJ1-3
d_call: .
v_call: TRBV7-2

cdr3_aa: CASSLEFTVNTEAFF
clone_size: once
j_call: TRBJ1-1
d_call: .
v_call: TRBV7-2

cdr3_aa: CASKLQGLTEAFF
clone_size: .
j_call: TRBJ1-1
d_call: .
v_call: TRBV5-1

cdr3_aa: CASSREGQGAYGYTF
clone_size: .
j_call: TRBJ1-2
d_call: TRBD1
v_call: TRBV7-2

cdr3_aa: CAWRGEYYGYTF
clone_size: once
j_call: TRBJ1-2
d_call: .
v_call: TRBV30

cdr3_aa: CSGDSSMNTEAFF
clone_size: .
j_call: TRBJ1-1
d_call: TRBD1
v_call: TRBV29-1

cdr3_aa: CASSRGQGSPYTF
clone_size: .
j_call: TRBJ1-2
d_call: TRBD1
v_call: TRBV5-1

cdr3_aa: CASSESLTNEKLFF
clone_size: .
j_call: TRBJ1-4
d_call: .
v_call: TRBV2

cdr3_aa: CASSSMRLNSPLHF
clone_size: .
j_call: TRBJ1-6
d_call: .
v_call: TRBV2

cdr3_aa: CAWSVSYSYEQYF
clone_size: .
j_call: TRBJ2-7
d_call: .
v_call: TRBV30

cdr3_aa: CASSLAGQGTKETQYF
clone_size: .
j_call: TRBJ2-5
d_call: TRBD1
v_call: TRBV5-6

cdr3_aa: CASSSGHGFYTF
clone_size: few
j_call: TRBJ1-2
d_call: .
v_call: TRBV5-4

cdr3_aa: CASSLNPEETQYF
clone_size: few
j_call: TRBJ2-5
d_call: .
v_call: TRBV5-1

cdr3_aa: CASSPPGREFQETQYF
clone_size: .
j_call: TRBJ2-5
d_call: TRBD2
v_call: TRBV9

cdr3_aa: CASTKTGPYNQPQHF
clone_size: .
j_call: TRBJ1-5
d_call: TRBD1
v_call: TRBV19

cdr3_aa: CASSSTGSTEAFF
clone_size: once
j_call: TRBJ1-1
d_call: .
v_call: TRBV7-6

cdr3_aa: CASSLYRGQLSGNTIYF
clone_size: once
j_call: TRBJ1-3
d_call: .
v_call: TRBV11-1